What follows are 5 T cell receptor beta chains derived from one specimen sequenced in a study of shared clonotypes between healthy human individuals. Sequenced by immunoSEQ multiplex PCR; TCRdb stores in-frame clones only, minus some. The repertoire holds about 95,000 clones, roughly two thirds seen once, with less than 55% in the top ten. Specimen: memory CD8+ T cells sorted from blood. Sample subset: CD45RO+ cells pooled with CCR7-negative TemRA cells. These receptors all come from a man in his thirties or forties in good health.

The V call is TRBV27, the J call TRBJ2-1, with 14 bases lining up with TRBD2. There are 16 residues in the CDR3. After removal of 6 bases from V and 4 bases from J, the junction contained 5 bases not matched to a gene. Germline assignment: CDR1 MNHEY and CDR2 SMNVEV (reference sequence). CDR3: CASSGTSGSRYNEQFF. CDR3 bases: TGTGCCAGCAGCGGGACTAGCGGGAGTCGATACAATGAGCAGTTCTTC.

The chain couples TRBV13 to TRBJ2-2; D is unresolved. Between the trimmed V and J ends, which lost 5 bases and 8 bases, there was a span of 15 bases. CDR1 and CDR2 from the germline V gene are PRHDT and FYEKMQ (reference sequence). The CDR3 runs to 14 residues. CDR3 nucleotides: TGTGCCAGCAGCGCTTCCTCGCGGTTGGGGGAGCTGTTTTTT. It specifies CASSASSRLGELFF.

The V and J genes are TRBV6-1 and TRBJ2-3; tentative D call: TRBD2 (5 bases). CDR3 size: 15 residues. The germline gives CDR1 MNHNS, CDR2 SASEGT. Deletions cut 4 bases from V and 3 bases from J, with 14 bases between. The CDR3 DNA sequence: TGTGCCAGCAGTGTTGGGAGTGTCGTAACAGATACGCAGTATTTT. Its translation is CASSVGSVVTDTQYF.

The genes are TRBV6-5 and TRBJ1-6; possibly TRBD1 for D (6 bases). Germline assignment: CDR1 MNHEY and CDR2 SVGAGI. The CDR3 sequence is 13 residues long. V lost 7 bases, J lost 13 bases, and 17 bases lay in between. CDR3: CASKAGATYPLHF. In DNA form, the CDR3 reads TGTGCCAGCAAAGCAGGGGCTACGTATCCCCTCCACTTT.

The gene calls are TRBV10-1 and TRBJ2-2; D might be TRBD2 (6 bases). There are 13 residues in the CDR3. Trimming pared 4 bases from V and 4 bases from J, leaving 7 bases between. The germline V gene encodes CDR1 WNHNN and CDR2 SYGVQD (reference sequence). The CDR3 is CASSVGGTGELFF. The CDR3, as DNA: TGCGCCAGCAGTGTGGGAGGCACCGGGGAGCTGTTTTTT.